This entry describes one T cell receptor (beta chain). Its target is not known. The sample originates from a study of blood T cells in healthy people across ages. Study findings and constraints: Among T cells, TCR beta diversity per million cells dropped roughly linearly as age rose. What prevented conclusive comparison of naive and antigen-experienced cells was that PBMCs were unsorted. Higher diversity and more naive CD4+ cells were features of long-lived donors, compared to aged donors.

The use of a sample-barcoded 5' primer and a J-beta primer mix characterized a second PCR of about 7 to 12 cycles. TCRdb itself ran the 5' RACE reads through MiXCR, one entry per CDR3 protein. This table has some 640,000 distinct CDR3 sequences, approximately 49% appearing once. J was trimmed by 5 bases and V by 3 bases; bases with no gene match: 5. Germline CDR1 DFQATT, CDR2 SNEGSKA (reference sequence). This CDR3 has 14 amino acids. The donors, aged about 6 to 100, were healthy Caucasians from Russia. The specimen was blood. This sequence originates from a woman aged 55-75 years in good health. This sequence joins TRBV20-1 and TRBJ1-4; 8 positions agree with TRBD1. For the CDR3, the DNA is TGCAGTGCTAGGACAAGGACAGGGAATGAAAAACTGTTTTTT. Its protein product is CSARTRTGNEKLFF.